The 29 T cell receptor beta chains below all came from one sample that was sequenced in a study of shared clonotypes between healthy human individuals. The protocol was immunoSEQ multiplex PCR, while the TCRdb copy is restricted to in-frame clones and leaves out a portion. The sample gives fewer than 500,000 clones, nearly 80% of which show up once; about 12% is in the top ten. Sequencing was performed on PBMCs. These receptors originate from a woman in her 40s in good health. Some clones in this sample may be carry-over from other donors' samples.

This chain joins TRBV10-2 and TRBJ2-7; 10 bases are shared with TRBD1. Germline V gene sequence: CDR1 WSHSY, CDR2 SAAADI. The V and J ends lost 4 bases and 0 bases, in that order; junction bases with no gene match: 9. The CDR3 has 17 amino acids. The chain's CDR3 is CASSVGDRGADSYEQYF. CDR3 nucleotide sequence: TGCGCCAGCAGTGTAGGGGACAGGGGAGCGGACTCCTACGAGCAGTACTTC.

V usage is TRBV9 and J usage is TRBJ2-1; 8 nucleotides line up with TRBD1. With V trimmed by 4 bases and J by 4 bases, 7 bases remained unmatched. There are 15 residues in the CDR3. In germline, CDR1 is SGDLS, CDR2 YYNGEE. The CDR3 bases are TGTGCCAGCAGCCCAGGACAGGGAAAGTACAATGAGCAGTTCTTC. Encoded protein: CASSPGQGKYNEQFF. Filled out from reference TRBV9 and TRBJ2-1, the complete variable domain reads DSGVTQTPKHLITATGQRVTLRCSPRSGDLSVYWYQQSLDQGLQFLIQYYNGEERAKGNILERFSAQQFPDLHSELNLSSLELGDSALYFCASSPGQGKYNEQFFGPGTRLTVL.

This rearrangement joins TRBV28 to TRBJ2-3, with TRBD2 matching over 9 bases. V trimming: 6 bases; J trimming: 2 bases; junction bases outside the gene matches: 18. Germline CDR1 and CDR2: MDHEN and SYDVKM. The CDR3 has 19 residues. The CDR3 sequence: CASSQEGTAGTSHTDTQYF. For the CDR3, the DNA is TGTGCCAGCAGCCAGGAGGGGACGGCCGGGACTAGCCACACAGATACGCAGTATTTT.

This clone appeared a few times. V gene TRBV14 combines with J gene TRBJ1-2, with a weak D call TRBD1 (6 bases). The V gene lost 4 bases and the J gene lost 8 bases, with 14 bases spanning the gap. The germline gives CDR1 SGHDN, CDR2 FVKESK. There are 13 residues in the CDR3. CDR3: CASSLGGTGGYTF. CDR3 DNA: TGTGCCAGCAGCCTAGGGGGGACGGGCGGCTACACCTTC. The full variable domain, completed using reference TRBV14 and TRBJ1-2, is EAGVTQFPSHSVIEKGQTVTLRCDPISGHDNLYWYRRVMGKEIKFLLHFVKESKQDESGMPNNRFLAERTGGTYSTLKVQPAELEDSGVYFCASSLGGTGGYTFGSGTRLTVV.

This clone is a singleton in its sample. The rearrangement links TRBV18 to TRBJ2-5; TRBD1 aligns across 10 bases. Germline-derived CDR1 and CDR2 are KGHSH and LQKENI. The CDR3 sequence is 16 residues long. With 5 bases clipped from V and 6 bases from J, the junction kept 12 bases outside the gene matches. CDR3 amino acids: CASSATGTGVQKTQYF. The CDR3 DNA reads as TGTGCCAGCTCAGCTACCGGGACAGGGGTTCAGAAGACCCAGTACTTC.

V and J are TRBV7-9 and TRBJ2-7; 8 bases are shared with TRBD2. V shed 8 bases and J 4 bases; nucleotides not matched to a gene: 4. CDR3 size: 12 residues. The germline V gene has CDR1 SEHNR and CDR2 FQNEAQ (reference sequence). The CDR3 spells CASGASGYEQYF. Written as DNA, the CDR3 is TGTGCCAGCGGGGCTAGCGGGTACGAGCAGTACTTC.

The chain recombines TRBV29-1 with TRBJ1-1; D is uncertain. Germline lookup yields CDR1 SQVTM and CDR2 ANQGSEA. The CDR3 contains 13 residues. Trimming cost V 1 base and J 3 bases, with 9 bases left between them. CDR3: CSVEGVGDTEAFF. CDR3 DNA: TGCAGCGTTGAAGGTGTCGGGGACACTGAAGCTTTCTTT.

The chain joins TRBV5-4 to TRBJ1-2; 8 bases map to TRBD1. V lost 4 bases to trimming and J lost 8 bases; unmatched junction nucleotides: 4. This CDR3 is built from 12 residues. Germline CDR1 SGHNT, CDR2 YYREEE (reference sequence). The CDR3 spells CASSVDRVGYTF. The CDR3 DNA sequence: TGTGCCAGCAGCGTGGACAGGGTCGGCTACACCTTC.

This clone was seen a few times. The chain combines TRBV5-1 with TRBJ2-4; 12 bases match TRBD2. The CDR3 totals 15 residues. Germline CDR1 SGHRS, CDR2 YFSETQ. J lost 5 bases, V lost 0 bases, and 0 bases had no gene match. CDR3 sequence: CASSLGLAGENIQYF. In DNA form, the CDR3 reads TGCGCCAGCAGCTTGGGACTAGCGGGAGAAAACATTCAGTACTTC.

This clone showed up just a few times. The rearrangement uses TRBV29-1 and TRBJ2-3; tentative D call: TRBD2 (5 bases). Germline CDR1 is SQVTM and CDR2 is ANQGSEA. Trimming pared 7 bases from V and 2 bases from J, leaving 13 bases between. The CDR3 runs to 13 residues. The CDR3 DNA is TGCAGCGGGGAGAGCTACTTCACAGATACGCAGTATTTT. Its protein product is CSGESYFTDTQYF.

The genes are TRBV7-2 and TRBJ1-1; 7 bases are a match to TRBD1. V was clipped by 3 bases and J by 1 base; unmatched bases: 2. The CDR3 is 14 amino acids. Germline V gene lookup returns CDR1 SGHTA and CDR2 FQGNSA. CDR3 residues: CASSLHRGNTEAFF. The DNA of the CDR3 is TGTGCCAGCAGCTTGCACAGGGGGAACACTGAAGCTTTCTTT.

This clone was seen a single time. The J gene is TRBJ2-7, the V gene TRBV2; tentative D call: TRBD1 (6 bases). V lost 3 bases and J 3 bases, leaving 9 bases between the germline ends. CDR1 and CDR2 from the germline V gene are SNHLY and FYNNEI. CDR3 length equals 13 residues. As DNA, the CDR3 is TGTGCCAGCAGTGAGTTACAGGGCTACGAGCAGTACTTC. This translates into CASSELQGYEQYF. Variable domain in full (rest from reference TRBV2 and TRBJ2-7): EPEVTQTPSHQVTQMGQEVILRCVPISNHLYFYWYRQILGQKVEFLVSFYNNEISEKSEIFDDQFSVERPDGSNFTLKIRSTKLEDSAMYFCASSELQGYEQYFGPGTRLTVT.

This chain links TRBV5-1 with TRBJ2-1, with 11 bases that match TRBD2. The CDR3 spans 14 residues. V lost 5 bases, J lost 4 bases, and 2 bases stayed unmatched. Per the germline V gene, CDR1 is SGHRS and CDR2 is YFSETQ. In DNA, the CDR3 is TGCGCCAGCAGACTAGCGGGGGATTACAATGAGCAGTTCTTC. Translating gives CASRLAGDYNEQFF.

This clone has only one observation. The J gene is TRBJ2-2, the V gene TRBV7-9, with 10 bases matching TRBD2. The CDR3 has 14 residues. Germline trimming cut 10 bases from V and 6 bases from J; bases unmatched to any gene: 8. Per germline, CDR1 SEHNR and CDR2 FQNEAQ (reference sequence). CDR3 nucleotide sequence: TGTGCCATCCCCGGGACTAGCGTAGCCGGGGAGCTGTTTTTT. Its translation is CAIPGTSVAGELFF.

The chain carries TRBV20-1 and TRBJ2-3; no clear D. The V gene's germline CDR1 is DFQATT and CDR2 SNEGSKA (reference sequence). The V end lost 6 bases, the J end lost 3 bases, and 4 bases lay between the germline ends. This CDR3 comprises 10 residues. CDR3 sequence: CSAPTDTQYF. CDR3 DNA: TGCAGTGCCCCAACAGATACGCAGTATTTT.

The V and J genes are TRBV6-5 and TRBJ2-7; TRBD2 matches 7 bases. V lost 5 bases to trimming and J lost 2 bases; unmatched junction nucleotides: 9. Germline CDR1 reads MNHEY; CDR2 reads SVGAGI. This CDR3 has 15 amino acids. The chain's CDR3 is CASSGWRESPYEQYF. DNA of the CDR3: TGTGCCAGCAGTGGCTGGCGGGAGTCCCCCTACGAGCAGTACTTC.

The sample holds many counts of this clone. This sequence joins TRBV7-9 and TRBJ1-2; maybe TRBD1 (5 bases). This CDR3 spans 14 amino acids. Per the germline V gene, CDR1 is SEHNR and CDR2 is FQNEAQ (reference sequence). V lost 0 bases and J lost 2, with 7 bases in between. The CDR3 loop reads CASSLAQANYGYTF. For the CDR3, the DNA is TGTGCCAGCAGCTTAGCACAGGCCAACTATGGCTACACCTTC.

This clone came up many times. The rearrangement links TRBV11-2 to TRBJ2-1; D might be TRBD1 (6 bases). Germline CDR1 is SGHAT and CDR2 is FQNNGV. The CDR3 totals 15 residues. V shed 7 bases and J shed 8 bases, with 21 bases lying between them. The DNA of the CDR3 is TGTGCCAGCAAGACAGGACAAGCCGGAGCGGATGAGCAGTTCTTC. Translated, it gives CASKTGQAGADEQFF.

The rearrangement links TRBV6-1 to TRBJ1-5; no firm D call. Germline V gene sequence: CDR1 MNHNS, CDR2 SASEGT. V was shortened by 4 bases and J by 3 bases, with 13 bases between the two germline ends. The CDR3 covers 15 residues. The DNA for the CDR3 is TGTGCCAGCAGTGTGGACCCCCGGAACAATCAGCCCCAGCATTTT. It codes for CASSVDPRNNQPQHF.

As to this clone: At the DNA level, this CDR3 is encoded by other sequences in the same sample as well. This chain connects TRBV28 to TRBJ1-5, with D perhaps matching TRBD1 (5 bases). The CDR3 has 15 residues. Germline V gene lookup returns CDR1 MDHEN and CDR2 SYDVKM. V lost 4 bases to trimming and J lost 6 bases, with 16 bases between them. In DNA form, the CDR3 reads TGTGCCAGCAGTTCCCCGGGGGGTGCGGGTCAGCCCCAGCATTTT. It translates to CASSSPGGAGQPQHF.

This clone was seen a few times. This sequence joins TRBV5-5 and TRBJ2-7, with D possibly being TRBD2 (6 bases). CDR1 and CDR2 from the germline V gene are SGHKS and YYEKEE (reference sequence). The CDR3 length is 13 residues. Trimming pared 0 bases from V and 3 bases from J, leaving 7 bases between. The CDR3 DNA sequence: TGTGCCAGCAGCTTGGGGGGAGGCTACGAGCAGTACTTC. As protein: CASSLGGGYEQYF.

This chain connects TRBV2 to TRBJ1-2; D ambiguous. The length of the CDR3 is 14 residues. V was pared by 1 base and J by 7 bases, with 13 bases between. The germline CDR1 and CDR2 sequences are SNHLY and FYNNEI. This chain's CDR3 is CASSEGAGAVGYTF. CDR3 sequence (DNA): TGTGCCAGCAGTGAAGGAGCAGGCGCGGTTGGCTACACCTTC.

The V gene is TRBV6-1, the J gene TRBJ2-7; 8 bases agree with TRBD1. The V gene's germline CDR1 is MNHNS and CDR2 SASEGT. After removal of 10 bases from V and 4 bases from J, the junction contained 6 bases not matched to a gene. CDR3 size: 12 residues. CDR3 in amino acids: CATQGAAYEQYF. The CDR3 bases are TGTGCCACTCAGGGGGCGGCTTACGAGCAGTACTTC.

On this clone itself: Sequence at one end of the junction differs from germline and may be a read error. Distinct nucleotide sequences in the sample also encode this CDR3. The chain uses TRBV5-1 and TRBJ2-7; D is tentatively TRBD1 or TRBD2 (5 bases each). The CDR3 covers 13 residues. Per the germline V gene, CDR1 is SGHRS and CDR2 is YFSETQ. The CDR3 here is CASSSRDVDEQYF. CDR3 sequence (DNA): TGCGCCAGCAGCTCCCGGGACGTCGACGAACAGTACTTC.

The genes are TRBV28 and TRBJ2-7; no firm D call. The CDR3 consists of 15 residues. Germline CDR1 and CDR2: MDHEN and SYDVKM. V was cut by 3 bases and J by 3 bases, with 15 bases left in between. The CDR3 coding sequence is TGTGCCAGCAGTTTGGCTAGGCAAGGGATCTACGAGCAGTACTTC. Amino acid sequence: CASSLARQGIYEQYF.

This clone was seen ten or more times. This chain connects TRBV5-1 to TRBJ1-6, with D possibly TRBD1 on 6 matching bases. The CDR3 loop spans 17 amino acids. Germline CDR1 reads SGHRS; CDR2 reads YFSETQ. The V gene lost 0 bases and the J gene lost 4 bases, with 14 bases spanning the gap. DNA for the CDR3: TGCGCCAGCAGCTTGGAGGGGCGGACAGCTTATAATTCACCCCTCCACTTT. This codes for CASSLEGRTAYNSPLHF.

V usage is TRBV28 and J usage is TRBJ2-3, with 8 nucleotides matching TRBD1. Germline V lookup: CDR1 MDHEN, CDR2 SYDVKM. V lost 11 bases and J lost 2; bases outside the gene matches: 6. The CDR3 runs 13 residues. The DNA of the CDR3 is TGTGCCTGCGGACAGGGTCTCACAGATACGCAGTATTTT. Translation: CACGQGLTDTQYF. Full variable domain (rest looked up from reference TRBV28 and TRBJ2-3): DVKVTQSSRYLVKRTGEKVFLECVQDMDHENMFWYRQDPGLGLRLIYFSYDVKMKEKGDIPEGYSVSREKKERFSLILESASTNQTSMYLCACGQGLTDTQYFGPGTRLTVL.

The J gene is TRBJ1-4, the V gene TRBV7-9; tentative D call: TRBD1 (6 bases). Per the germline V gene, CDR1 is SEHNR and CDR2 is FQNEAQ (reference sequence). The CDR3 totals 15 residues. Trimming left V 5 bases short and J 1 base short, with 11 bases between. CDR3 DNA sequence: TGTGCCAGCAGCACACGGGACAAAACTAATGAAAAACTGTTTTTT. Translating gives CASSTRDKTNEKLFF.

In nucleotides, the CDR3 is TGTGCCAGCAGCTTTAACAATGAGCAGTTCTTC. Protein sequence: CASSFNNEQFF. The chain couples TRBV11-2 to TRBJ2-1, with no clear D. CDR3 size: 11 residues. Trimming removed 3 bases from V and 5 bases from J, with 2 bases in between. Germline CDR1 is SGHAT and CDR2 is FQNNGV.